This paragraph reports one TCR beta chain. A read error is possible here, since a much larger clone lies one base away. Produced via immunoSEQ multiplex PCR; TCRdb's table is partial and in-frame only. This sample has about 560,000 clones, with roughly 72% found just once. The source of the sample is a study of shared clonotypes between healthy human individuals. CDR3 length: 14 amino acids. The J segment lost 1 base and the V segment lost 3 bases, leaving 2 bases of the junction unmatched. The germline V gene encodes CDR1 SEHNR and CDR2 FQNEAQ (reference sequence). The chain carries TRBV7-9 and TRBJ2-7; TRBD1 aligns across 8 bases. The sequencing sample was made of PBMCs. The sequence was collected from a woman aged 40 to 55 in good health. Some clones in this sample may be carry-over from other donors' samples. In nucleotides, the CDR3 is TGTGCCAGCAGCTTGGGGGACAGGTCCTACGAGCAGTACTTC. This codes for CASSLGDRSYEQYF. Full variable domain (rest looked up from reference TRBV7-9 and TRBJ2-7): DTGVSQNPRHKITKRGQNVTFRCDPISEHNRLYWYRQTLGQGPEFLTYFQNEAQLEKSRLLSDRFSAERPKGSFSTLEIQRTEQGDSAMYLCASSLGDRSYEQYFGPGTRLTVT.